This TCR beta chain was captured in a study of early T cells in non-severe SARS-CoV-2 infection. Looking at the study overall: Sequencing used unsorted whole-blood bulk RNA, so chains lack pairing.

Via MiXCR, TCRdb re-called the 5' RACE reads, giving one row per CDR3 protein. Of some 41,000 distinct CDR3 sequences in the sample, roughly 5.9% are singletons; the top ten hold roughly 25%. With 0 bases clipped from V and 4 bases from J, the junction kept 5 bases outside the gene matches. Germline V gives CDR1 DFQATT, CDR2 SNEGSKA (reference sequence). CDR3 size: 14 residues. This clonotype was picked up a small number of times. Sequencing input: whole blood. The receptor's source is an adult who was a healthcare worker with PCR-confirmed SARS-CoV-2 infection or an uninfected control (not recorded which). The V and J genes are TRBV20-1 and TRBJ2-7, with 8 nucleotides matching TRBD1. The chain's CDR3 is CSAREWTGNYEQYF. The DNA for the CDR3 is TGCAGTGCTAGAGAGTGGACAGGGAATTACGAGCAGTACTTC.